A selection of T cell receptor beta chains follows, all from one sample in a study of T-cell memory formation after mild COVID-19. TCRdb reanalysed the 5' RACE reads using MiXCR and keeps one entry per CDR3 protein. The table has fewer than 350,000 distinct CDR3 sequences, approximately 15% seen once. The material sequenced was PBMCs or a T cell subset sorted from them (not recorded which). These receptors came from a man younger than 30 who had mild COVID-19 (a few samples of this study predate the infection). Cell type and time point are not known. Each CDR3 is given with its conserved first and last residue. D genes are given only for firm matches.

J,D,length,V,CDR3
TRBJ2-2,NA,16,TRBV7-2,CASHPHRRVFLGELFF
TRBJ2-5,TRBD1,15,TRBV7-3,CASSPMGQGKETQYF
TRBJ2-7,NA,15,TRBV6-5,CASSLGGRESYEQYF
TRBJ1-3,NA,14,TRBV5-1,CASSLGVFGNTIYF
TRBJ2-1,TRBD1,15,TRBV11-2,CASSSRDRGLVEQFF
TRBJ2-5,NA,15,TRBV6-4,CASSPTVRIEETQYF
TRBJ2-5,TRBD1,16,TRBV4-1,CASSQEVLGQQETQYF
TRBJ2-3,NA,13,TRBV6-2/TRBV6-3,CASSYWGPDTQYF
TRBJ2-1,NA,13,TRBV4-1,CASSQAVGNEQFF
TRBJ1-6,NA,15,TRBV7-2,CASSWAGSDNSPLHF
TRBJ1-2,NA,15,TRBV4-1,CASSQSTGIGYGYTF
TRBJ2-7,TRBD1,12,TRBV20-1,CSASGQGYEQYF
TRBJ2-5,NA,13,TRBV6-1,CASSDRVWETQYF
TRBJ1-2,TRBD1,14,TRBV30,CAWTFRDRGSGYTF
TRBJ2-7,NA,14,TRBV7-6,CASSRLSDGYEQYF
TRBJ2-1,TRBD2,17,TRBV5-1,CASSLAGLAGAYNEQFF
TRBJ2-1,NA,16,TRBV21-1,CASSKGRDRGHNEQFF
TRBJ2-5,NA,14,TRBV5-1,CASSSRTYQETQYF
NA,NA,14,TRBV15,CATSRDETDYEQYF
TRBJ1-6,NA,16,TRBV7-2,CASSLGPSSYNSPLHF
TRBJ1-2,NA,16,TRBV4-3,CASSLNNFGGQRGYTF
TRBJ2-3,TRBD2,14,TRBV7-2,CASSLGWGGDTQYF